These T cell receptor beta chains were read from a single sample in a study of cytomegalovirus exposure and HLA in healthy donors. TCRdb's table, derived via immunoSEQ multiplex PCR, lists solely in-frame clones and lacks some. The sample shows 200,000 to 250,000 clones, around 90% of them seen only once. Input material: PBMCs. Every receptor here comes from a woman under 30 in good health and CMV-seropositive. Each CDR3 is given with its conserved first and last residue. A D gene is named only where the DNA matches it firmly. Clone size is not always given. Where it is, it says once, few, many or a class for expanded clones.

size	D	J	V	DNA	CDR3
NA	TRBD2	TRBJ2-2	TRBV27	TGTGCCAGTCGAGGGCGTTTAGGACTAGCGGGAGTGGTGGGCACCGGGGAGCTGTTTTTT	CASRGRLGLAGVVGTGELFF
NA	NA	TRBJ1-2	TRBV27	TGTGCCAGCCCTCCATCTTCCATCACCGGCGGATCATATGGCTACACCTTC	CASPPSSITGGSYGYTF
NA	TRBD2	TRBJ2-7	TRBV4-2	TGTGCCAGCAGCCAAGAGGGAGCGGGAAGCTACGAGCAGTACTTC	CASSQEGAGSYEQYF
NA	NA	TRBJ1-1	TRBV28	TGTGCCAGCACTCCAAGGGGGGGGCTTCTTGAAGCTTTCTTT	CASTPRGGLLEAFF
NA	NA	TRBJ2-2	TRBV4-1	TGCGCCAGCAGCCACCCTCGGTGGCAGGGTAACACCGGGGAGCTGTTTTTT	CASSHPRWQGNTGELFF
NA	NA	TRBJ2-1	TRBV2	TGTGCCAGCAGTGATTATAATGAGCAGTTCTTC	CASSDYNEQFF
NA	TRBD1	TRBJ1-1	TRBV5-6	TGTGCCAGCAGCCGTATCTACGGGACAGGGATAAACACTGAAGCTTTCTTT	CASSRIYGTGINTEAFF
NA	NA	TRBJ2-1	TRBV7-2	TGTGCCAGCAGCTCCAGACTGCTAAATGAGCAGTTCTTC	CASSSRLLNEQFF
once	NA	TRBJ2-2	TRBV27	TGTGCCAGCCGACGAGGCACCGGGGAGCTGTTTTTT	CASRRGTGELFF
NA	TRBD1	TRBJ1-1	TRBV5-6	TGTGCCAGCAGCTTGGCCGGGACAGGGGGCGTTCACACTGAAGCTTTCTTT	CASSLAGTGGVHTEAFF
NA	TRBD1	TRBJ2-7	TRBV5-6	TGTGCCAGCAGACGGACAGGGACGGCCTACGAGCAGTACTTC	CASRRTGTAYEQYF
NA	NA	TRBJ2-2	TRBV27	TGTGCCAGCAGTTTATTGGGGGCAAGGGTCGGGGAGCTGTTTTTT	CASSLLGARVGELFF
NA	TRBD2	TRBJ2-3	TRBV27	TGTGCCAGCAGTTTAGGACTAGCGGGGTGGGGCACAGATACGCAGTATTTT	CASSLGLAGWGTDTQYF
NA	NA	TRBJ2-7	TRBV20-1	TGCAGTGCCGTGGGGGGGCGCGAGCAGTACTTC	CSAVGGREQYF
NA	TRBD1	TRBJ2-5	TRBV19	TGTGCCAGTAGCCCGACAGGGGGCATCGAGACCCAGTACTTC	CASSPTGGIETQYF
NA	TRBD1	TRBJ2-7	TRBV19	TGTGCCAGTAGTATAGTGGGGACAGGGAACGAGCAGTACTTC	CASSIVGTGNEQYF
NA	NA	TRBJ2-5	TRBV2	TGTGCCAGCAGTGAAAGCGTAGAGACCCAGTACTTC	CASSESVETQYF
NA	TRBD1	TRBJ1-1	TRBV2	TGTGCCAGCAGCCGGGACAGGGGTGATGAAGCTTTCTTT	CASSRDRGDEAFF
NA	NA	TRBJ2-5	TRBV7-9	TGTGCCAGCAGCTTAACGGTGGTAGCGGAAGAGACCCAGTACTTC	CASSLTVVAEETQYF
NA	NA	TRBJ1-2	TRBV5-4	TGTGCCAGCAGCTCCCCCCGCGAGGGTGGATATGGCTACACCTTC	CASSSPREGGYGYTF
NA	NA	TRBJ2-1	TRBV5-4	TGTGCCAGCAGCTTGGGGGGGGCGGGAGTGGATGAGCAGTTCTTC	CASSLGGAGVDEQFF
NA	NA	TRBJ1-2	TRBV13	TGTGCCAGCAGCCGAATCCTCAGGCGTGGCTACACCTTC	CASSRILRRGYTF
NA	TRBD2	TRBJ2-1	TRBV4-1	TGCGCCAGCAGCCAAGGGACTAGCGGGACCTACAATGAGCAGTTCTTC	CASSQGTSGTYNEQFF
NA	TRBD1	TRBJ1-2	TRBV25-1	TGTGCCAGCAGTGATCCCGGACAGGGGTTCGGCTATGGCTACACCTTC	CASSDPGQGFGYGYTF
NA	NA	TRBJ2-7	TRBV7-9	TGTGCCAGCAGCCATTTCACACGTCCCTACGAGCAGTACTTC	CASSHFTRPYEQYF
NA	NA	TRBJ1-3	TRBV29-1	TGCAGCGTCGCCTCCTTTCAGGGAAACACCATATATTTT	CSVASFQGNTIYF
NA	NA	TRBJ1-1	TRBV27	TGTGCCAGCGGGCCGATTCTCGGGGTGGGGACTGAAGCTTTCTTT	CASGPILGVGTEAFF
NA	NA	TRBJ1-1	TRBV7-9	TGTGCCAGCAGCTTAGCGGGCAGGGACACTGAAGCTTTCTTT	CASSLAGRDTEAFF
NA	TRBD1	TRBJ1-1	TRBV27	TGTGCCAGCGGGACAGGGGTTGTCACTGAAGCTTTCTTT	CASGTGVVTEAFF
NA	NA	TRBJ1-1	TRBV7-8	TGTGCCAGCAGCTTTCAGGTGGAGAACACTGAAGCTTTCTTT	CASSFQVENTEAFF
NA	NA	TRBJ2-2	TRBV2	TGTGCCAGCAGTCCGACAGCTTCGAACACCGGGGAGCTGTTTTTT	CASSPTASNTGELFF
NA	TRBD2	TRBJ2-1	TRBV20-1	TGCAGTGCTAGAAGGCGGGAGGGGCAGTTCTTC	CSARRREGQFF
NA	NA	TRBJ2-1	TRBV10-1	TGCGCCAGCAGTGAAACAGGGTTATATGAGCAGTTCTTC	CASSETGLYEQFF
NA	NA	TRBJ2-1	TRBV2	TGTGCCACTCGAACCCTGGCCCCTTACAATGAGCAGTTCTTC	CATRTLAPYNEQFF
once	NA	TRBJ1-5	TRBV9	TGTGCCAGCAGCGTAGGGACAGACGGAGATCAGCCCCAGCATTTT	CASSVGTDGDQPQHF
NA	NA	TRBJ1-5	TRBV4-1	TGCGCCAGCAGCCAAGATAGGCCGGACAGTAGCAATCAGCCCCAGCATTTT	CASSQDRPDSSNQPQHF
NA	TRBD1	TRBJ1-2	TRBV5-6	TGTGCCAGCAGCTTGCGACAGGGGGCGGGAGTTTACACCTTC	CASSLRQGAGVYTF
NA	TRBD1	TRBJ2-1	TRBV6-4	TGTGCCAGCAGGGGTACGACAGGGACATACAATGAGCAGTTCTTC	CASRGTTGTYNEQFF
NA	TRBD1	TRBJ1-5	TRBV4-1	TGCGCCAGCAGACGACAGGGCGTTAATCAGCCCCAGCATTTT	CASRRQGVNQPQHF
once	NA	TRBJ2-3	TRBV5-1	TGCGCCAGCAGCTCCCGATGGAGGACTAGCACAGATACGCAGTATTTT	CASSSRWRTSTDTQYF
NA	TRBD1	TRBJ1-5	TRBV27	TGTGCCAGCAGTTCCCTGGGACAGAAGAATCAGCCCCAGCATTTT	CASSSLGQKNQPQHF
NA	NA	TRBJ2-1	TRBV30	TGTGCCTGGAGTGTTCAGCGGTACAATGAGCAGTTCTTC	CAWSVQRYNEQFF
NA	NA	TRBJ2-7	TRBV7-9	TGTGCCAGCACGGAGGGAAGCTCCTACGAGCAGTACTTC	CASTEGSSYEQYF
NA	TRBD2	TRBJ2-3	TRBV27	TGTGCCAGCACCCCGTGGGCAGCGGGAGGTTCAGATACGCAGTATTTT	CASTPWAAGGSDTQYF
NA	TRBD2	TRBJ2-3	TRBV14	TGTGCCAGCAACCTTGTGGGGACTAGCGGGACCACAGATACGCAGTATTTT	CASNLVGTSGTTDTQYF
NA	NA	TRBJ2-2	TRBV27	TGTGCCAGCGAGGAGGCCGGGGAGCTGTTTTTT	CASEEAGELFF
NA	NA	TRBJ2-3	TRBV28	TGTGCCAGCAGTCCCCAGACTACGCATACGCAGTATTTT	CASSPQTTHTQYF
NA	TRBD1	TRBJ1-2	TRBV18	TGTGCCAGCTCTCTAACAGGGGGCGAAAGCTATGGCTACACCTTC	CASSLTGGESYGYTF
NA	TRBD2	TRBJ2-1	TRBV15	TGTGCCACCAGCAGTGGACTAGCGGGAGTTTTCGCAGGTGAGCAGTTCTTC	CATSSGLAGVFAGEQFF
NA	NA	TRBJ2-1	TRBV27	TGTGCCAGCAGTACGGGACTCCCGTACCGGAATGAGCAGTTCTTC	CASSTGLPYRNEQFF
NA	TRBD2	TRBJ2-7	TRBV27	TGTGCCAGCAGTTCCACGACTAGCGGGGAAGCTCTCTACGAGCAGTACTTC	CASSSTTSGEALYEQYF
NA	NA	TRBJ1-2	TRBV18	TGTGCCAGCTCAAAGGACACAAACTATGGCTACACCTTC	CASSKDTNYGYTF
NA	TRBD1	TRBJ2-1	TRBV7-6	TGTGCCAGCGCCCGGATAGGGGGCGAAAAAGCGAACAATGAGCAGTTCTTC	CASARIGGEKANNEQFF